This entry is about one T cell receptor (beta chain). The entry originates in a study of blood T cell repertoires in COVID-19. Germline CDR1 SGHDN, CDR2 FVKESK. This CDR3 comprises 16 residues. J lost 5 bases, V lost 4 bases, and 7 bases had no gene match. Sequencing used immunoSEQ multiplex PCR; TCRdb keeps in-frame clones, though not all of them. The table has hundreds of thousands of clones, 90% seen once. The sequence derives from a woman aged 18 to 35 with acute COVID-19. Sequenced: PBMCs or T cells enriched from blood (not recorded which). The V and J genes are TRBV14 and TRBJ2-2; 10 bases map to TRBD2. DNA for the CDR3: TGTGCCAGCAGCCCAGAGGGACTAGCGATAACCGGGGAGCTGTTTTTT. It specifies CASSPEGLAITGELFF.